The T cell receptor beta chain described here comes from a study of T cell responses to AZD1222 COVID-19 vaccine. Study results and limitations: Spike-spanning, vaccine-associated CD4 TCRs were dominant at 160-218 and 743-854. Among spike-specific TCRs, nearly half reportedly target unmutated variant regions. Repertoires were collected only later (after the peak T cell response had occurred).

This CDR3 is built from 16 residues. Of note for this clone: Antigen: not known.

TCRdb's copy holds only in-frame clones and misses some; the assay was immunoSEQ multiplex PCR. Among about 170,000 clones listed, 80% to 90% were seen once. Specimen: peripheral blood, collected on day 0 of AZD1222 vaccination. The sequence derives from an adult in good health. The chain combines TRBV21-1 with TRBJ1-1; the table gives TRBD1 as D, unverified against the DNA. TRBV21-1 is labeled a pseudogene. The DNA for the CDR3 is TGTGCCAGCAGCCGCCGAGACAGGGGTGGGGACACTGAAGCTTTCTTT. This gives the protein CASSRRDRGGDTEAFF.